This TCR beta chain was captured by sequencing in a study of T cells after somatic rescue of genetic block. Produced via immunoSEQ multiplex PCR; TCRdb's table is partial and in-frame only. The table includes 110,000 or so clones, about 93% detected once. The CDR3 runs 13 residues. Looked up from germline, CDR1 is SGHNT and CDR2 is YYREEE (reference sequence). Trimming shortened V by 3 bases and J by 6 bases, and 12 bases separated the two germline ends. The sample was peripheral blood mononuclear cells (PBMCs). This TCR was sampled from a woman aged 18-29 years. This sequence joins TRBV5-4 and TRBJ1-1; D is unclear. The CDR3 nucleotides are TGTGCCAGCAGCTGGCCCGGGAAGGCTGAAGCTTTCTTT. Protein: CASSWPGKAEAFF.